This T cell receptor beta chain was sequenced in a study of cytomegalovirus exposure and HLA in healthy donors. In germline, CDR1 is SGHVS, CDR2 FNYEAQ. Trimming took 3 bases from V and 7 from J, leaving 6 bases between them. CDR3 size: 12 residues. PCR was performed using 60 Vbeta and 13 Jbeta primers. Some clones are missing from TCRdb's copy, which holds only in-frame ones; the method was immunoSEQ multiplex PCR. The sample lists roughly 130,000 clones, around 66% seen once, with 6.5% in the top ten. The TCR originated in a woman between 55 and 75 years old in good health and CMV-seronegative. The source material was PBMCs. The chain joins TRBV7-6 to TRBJ2-2, with D hard to call. The CDR3 spells CASSFPGGELFF. The DNA for the CDR3 is TGTGCCAGCAGCTTTCCCGGCGGGGAGCTGTTTTTT.